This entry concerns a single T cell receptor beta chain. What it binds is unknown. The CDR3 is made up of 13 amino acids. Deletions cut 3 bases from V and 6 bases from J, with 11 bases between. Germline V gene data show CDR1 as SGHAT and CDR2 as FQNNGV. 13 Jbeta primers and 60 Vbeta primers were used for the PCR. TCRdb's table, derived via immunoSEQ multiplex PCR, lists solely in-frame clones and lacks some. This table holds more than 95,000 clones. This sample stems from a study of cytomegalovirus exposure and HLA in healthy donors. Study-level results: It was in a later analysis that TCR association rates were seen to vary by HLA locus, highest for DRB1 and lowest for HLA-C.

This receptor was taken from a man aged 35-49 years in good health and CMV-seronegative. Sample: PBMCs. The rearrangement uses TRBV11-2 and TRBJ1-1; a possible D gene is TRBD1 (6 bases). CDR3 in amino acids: CASSFGGTAEAFF. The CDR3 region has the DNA TGTGCCAGCAGCTTTGGGGGCACAGCTGAAGCTTTCTTT.